This T cell receptor (beta chain) was found in a study of blood T cells in healthy people across ages. This clonotype was picked up a small number of times. Its antigen is unidentified. PBMCs, at least 7 million per sample, were isolated. Total RNA amounts of at least 5 micrograms were extracted per sample. The germline CDR1 and CDR2 sequences are MNHEY and SMNVEV (reference sequence). This CDR3 has 15 amino acids. Trimming removed 3 bases from V and 1 base from J, with 12 bases in between. Study-wide results and limits: Reliance upon unsorted PBMCs precluded definitive naive versus antigen-experienced comparison. Among long-lived donors, naive CD4+ cells were more numerous and diversity higher than in aged donors.

With a J-beta primer mix and a sample-barcoded 5' primer, a second PCR ran roughly 6 to 11 cycles. MiXCR, applied by TCRdb to the 5' RACE reads, yields one record per CDR3 protein. The repertoire holds more than 550,000 distinct CDR3 sequences, with approximately 21% as singletons. Sequenced: blood. The receptor's source is a man aged 65 to 79 in good health. The gene calls are TRBV27 and TRBJ1-1; D is ambiguous. The CDR3 DNA follows: TGTGCCAGCAGTTTCGCCTCCGGGAGGAACACTGAAGCTTTCTTT. It is translated as CASSFASGRNTEAFF.